Each of the 32 T cell receptor beta chains below was sequenced from the same sample in a study of cytomegalovirus exposure and HLA in healthy donors (dated by TCRdb to 2016 to 2017). To prepare the library, the immunoSEQ multiplex PCR assay was applied. For the multiplex PCR, a mixture combining 60 forward primers for TCR Vbeta segments and 13 reverse primers for TCR Jbeta segments was used. TCRdb stores this immuneACCESS table with in-frame sequences only. Part of the clones is absent; in the studies checked, under half of the shortfall reflects unresolved V genes, and no reason is known for the rest. The sample yields approximately 200,000 clones; 60% to 85% were counted once. In total, the top ten clones hold less than 20% of the sample. Sequencing input: PBMCs. These receptors were obtained from a man aged 40-50 years in good health and CMV-seronegative.

The rearrangement joins TRBV15 to TRBJ2-1; D ambiguous. V lost 5 bases and J lost 8, with 7 bases in between. Looked up from germline, CDR1 is LNHNV and CDR2 is YYDKDF (reference sequence). This CDR3 is 11 amino acids long. The CDR3 nucleotides read TGTGCCACCAGCCGTAGCCATGAGCAGTTCTTC. Its protein product is CATSRSHEQFF.

The V gene is TRBV2, the J gene TRBJ2-7; possibly TRBD2 for D (5 bases). V gave up 7 bases and J gave up 1 base, with 14 bases separating them. Germline loops: CDR1 SNHLY, CDR2 FYNNEI. The CDR3 length is 14 residues. In DNA, the CDR3 is TGTGCCAGCACCGGGGATACTTCTTCCTACGAGCAGTACTTC. Residues: CASTGDTSSYEQYF.

The V call is TRBV5-7, the J call TRBJ1-1; the D gene is possibly TRBD1 (5 bases). Being an ORF, TRBV5-7 has a function that is uncertain. V lost 0 bases to trimming and J lost 4 bases, with 16 bases between them. CDR3 length equals 16 residues. CDR3 sequence (DNA): TGTGCCAGCAGCTTGGCCATGGGGGGAGTCGGCACTGAAGCTTTCTTT. It yields the protein CASSLAMGGVGTEAFF.

This chain uses TRBV5-1 with TRBJ2-5; 7 bases are a match to TRBD2. Germline V CDR1 and CDR2: SGHRS, YFSETQ. The CDR3 extends over 11 amino acids. The trim removed 10 bases at V and 4 bases at J, leaving 4 bases unmatched. Here the CDR3 DNA reads TGCGCCCGGGGGGTACGAGAGACCCAGTACTTC. It yields the protein CARGVRETQYF.

This chain connects TRBV27 to TRBJ2-3; 8 nucleotides match TRBD2. The germline V gene encodes CDR1 MNHEY and CDR2 SMNVEV (reference sequence). V lost 2 bases and J lost 6; bases outside the gene matches: 4. The CDR3 runs to 14 residues. The CDR3 DNA reads as TGTGCCAGCAGTTTAGCGGGAGGTATGGATACGCAGTATTTT. It is translated as CASSLAGGMDTQYF.

V is TRBV4-2 and J is TRBJ2-3; 10 positions match TRBD1. With V trimmed by 3 bases and J by 5 bases, 8 bases remained unmatched. Per the germline V gene, CDR1 is LGHNA and CDR2 is YNFKEQ. The CDR3 spans 16 residues. DNA of the CDR3: TGTGCCAGCAGCCAGAGGACAGGGGGTGGTAAAGATACGCAGTATTTT. Its protein product is CASSQRTGGGKDTQYF.

This sequence joins TRBV9 and TRBJ1-2; a possible D gene is TRBD1 (5 bases). The CDR3 totals 16 residues. V lost 6 bases, J lost 5 bases, and 23 bases lay in between. Germline values: CDR1 SGDLS, CDR2 YYNGEE. CDR3 sequence (DNA): TGTGCCAGCACCTCAACCGGCATCACAAGGGGTTATGGCTACACCTTC. Residues: CASTSTGITRGYGYTF. The full variable domain, with the rest looked up from reference TRBV9 and TRBJ1-2, is DSGVTQTPKHLITATGQRVTLRCSPRSGDLSVYWYQQSLDQGLQFLIQYYNGEERAKGNILERFSAQQFPDLHSELNLSSLELGDSALYFCASTSTGITRGYGYTFGSGTRLTVV.

V gene TRBV4-3 combines with J gene TRBJ1-4, with D unresolved. CDR1 and CDR2 from the germline V gene are LGHNA and YSLEER. V was clipped by 0 bases and J by 2 bases, with 19 bases between them. This CDR3 contains 19 residues. This CDR3 is CASSQDWSGYPQTNEKLFF. As DNA, the CDR3 is TGCGCCAGCAGCCAAGATTGGTCAGGCTACCCTCAGACTAATGAAAAACTGTTTTTT.

The V call is TRBV15, the J call TRBJ1-2; 7 bases map to TRBD1. J was trimmed by 1 base and V by 2 bases; bases with no gene match: 10. Per the germline V gene, CDR1 is LNHNV and CDR2 is YYDKDF (reference sequence). This CDR3 is 17 amino acids long. CDR3 in amino acids: CATSRQPTGKFNYGYTF. The CDR3 DNA is TGTGCCACCAGCAGACAACCGACAGGGAAGTTTAACTATGGCTACACCTTC.

The chain is built from TRBV10-2 and TRBJ2-7, with 9 positions matching TRBD2. CDR1 is WSHSY and CDR2 is SAAADI in the germline V gene. The V gene end was trimmed by 6 bases and the J gene end by 7 bases; junction bases not matched to a gene: 10. The CDR3 spans 14 residues. The DNA for the CDR3 is TGCGCCAGCAGAGACGGGACTAGCTTGGGGGAGCAGTACTTC. It specifies CASRDGTSLGEQYF.

The chain uses TRBV11-2 and TRBJ2-7; 7 bases fit TRBD1. V was clipped by 4 bases and J by 9 bases; unmatched bases: 9. The CDR3 runs 13 residues. CDR1 SGHAT and CDR2 FQNNGV come from the germline V gene. CDR3: CASSSGTALVQYF. Written as DNA, the CDR3 is TGTGCCAGCAGCTCCGGGACAGCTCTTGTGCAGTACTTC.

The chain joins TRBV6-4 to TRBJ1-2; D is ambiguous. The germline CDR1 and CDR2 sequences are MRHNA and SNTAGT. Trimming pared 3 bases from V and 4 bases from J, leaving 9 bases between. The CDR3 consists of 13 residues. CDR3: CASSEAPGYGYTF. The CDR3 DNA reads TGTGCCAGCAGTGAAGCACCGGGCTATGGCTACACCTTC.

The chain joins TRBV10-3 to TRBJ1-1; 9 nucleotides match TRBD1. The CDR3 is 17 amino acids. CDR1 is ENHRY, CDR2 SYGVKD, per germline. The V gene end was trimmed by 5 bases and the J gene end by 3 bases; junction bases not matched to a gene: 13. The CDR3 spells CAISSPLGTGRDTEAFF. The DNA for the CDR3 is TGTGCCATCAGTTCCCCCCTCGGGACAGGGAGAGACACTGAAGCTTTCTTT.

The chain combines TRBV5-1 with TRBJ1-4; 10 bases map to TRBD1. Per the germline V gene, CDR1 is SGHRS and CDR2 is YFSETQ. The CDR3 runs to 17 residues. The junction had 5 bases not matched to a gene; V was cut back by 0 bases and J by 3 bases. The DNA for the CDR3 is TGCGCCAGCAGCTTGGGACAGGGGGCGCATTCTAATGAAAAACTGTTTTTT. Amino acids: CASSLGQGAHSNEKLFF.

The V and J genes are TRBV7-8 and TRBJ2-2, with D unresolved. Per the germline V gene, CDR1 is SGHVS and CDR2 is FQNEAQ. V lost 0 bases to trimming and J lost 6 bases, with 5 bases between them. The length of the CDR3 is 13 residues. The CDR3 DNA sequence: TGTGCCAGCAGCTTAGCACTATCCGGGGAGCTGTTTTTT. It encodes CASSLALSGELFF.

The V and J genes are TRBV6-1 and TRBJ1-5, with 9 bases aligning to TRBD1. J lost 2 bases, V lost 5 bases, and 4 bases had no gene match. The CDR3 runs 15 residues. Germline CDR1 reads MNHNS; CDR2 reads SASEGT. The CDR3 coding sequence is TGTGCCAGCAGTCGGGACAGGGTGGGCAATCAGCCCCAGCATTTT. Encoded protein: CASSRDRVGNQPQHF.

The sample holds one count of this clone. The chain employs TRBV9 and TRBJ1-6; 7 nucleotides agree with TRBD1. This CDR3 comprises 15 residues. Trimming cost V 3 bases and J 10 bases; bases outside gene matches: 10. Per germline, CDR1 SGDLS and CDR2 YYNGEE. The CDR3 is CASSERDRVGSPLHF. The CDR3 nucleotides are TGTGCCAGCAGCGAAAGAGACAGGGTAGGATCACCCCTCCACTTT.

Note on this clone: One junction end does not reproduce the germline sequence, and a read error may be involved. The rearrangement uses TRBV7-9 and TRBJ2-7; 7 nucleotides agree with TRBD1. CDR1 and CDR2 from the germline V gene are SEHNR and FQNEAQ (reference sequence). This CDR3 has 14 amino acids. The CDR3 DNA is TGTTCCAGCAGCTGGACGGGACAGATCTACGAGCAGTACTTC. Translating gives CSSSWTGQIYEQYF. The variable domain in full, completed from reference TRBV7-9 and TRBJ2-7, reads DTGVSQNPRHKITKRGQNVTFRCDPISEHNRLYWYRQTLGQGPEFLTYFQNEAQLEKSRLLSDRFSAERPKGSFSTLEIQRTEQGDSAMYLCSSSWTGQIYEQYFGPGTRLTVT.

The chain links TRBV9 to TRBJ2-2; tentative D call: TRBD2 (6 bases). The CDR3 has 17 amino acids. Germline V lookup: CDR1 SGDLS, CDR2 YYNGEE. Trimming took off 3 bases at V and 4 bases at J, with 19 bases between the two ends. Here the CDR3 DNA reads TGTGCCAGCAGCGCCCTCGGGAGCGCGCGGGGCACCGGGGAGCTGTTTTTT. It is translated as CASSALGSARGTGELFF.

This chain connects TRBV4-1 to TRBJ1-3; possibly TRBD1 for D (6 bases). The CDR3 is made up of 13 amino acids. V was pared by 4 bases and J by 8 bases, with 12 bases between. The germline V gene encodes CDR1 MGHRA and CDR2 YSYEKL. CDR3 residues: CASSRPGGDTIYF. DNA for the CDR3: TGCGCCAGCAGCCGCCCGGGGGGCGACACCATATATTTT.

The chain has TRBV6-1 and TRBJ2-6, with D perhaps TRBD1 (5 bases). The CDR3 contains 16 residues. Germline CDR1 reads MNHNS; CDR2 reads SASEGT. Trimming pared 4 bases from V and 0 bases from J, leaving 10 bases between. CDR3 protein: CASSATGSSGANVLTF. CDR3 sequence (DNA): TGTGCCAGCAGTGCCACAGGTTCCTCTGGGGCCAACGTCCTGACTTTC.

The chain is built from TRBV16 and TRBJ1-1, with D possibly matching TRBD1 (5 bases). The CDR3 loop spans 15 amino acids. The germline V and J ends were trimmed by 1 base and 0 bases, with 9 bases remaining between them. From germline, CDR1 is KGHSY and CDR2 FQNENV. The CDR3 region has the DNA TGTGCCAGCAGCCAATTTCGGGGGATGAACACTGAAGCTTTCTTT. This encodes CASSQFRGMNTEAFF.

This chain joins TRBV6-5 and TRBJ1-1, with 7 positions matching TRBD1. Germline V gene data show CDR1 as MNHEY and CDR2 as SVGAGI. V was pared by 4 bases and J by 0 bases, with 5 bases of the junction left unmatched. The CDR3 sequence is 15 residues long. This CDR3 is CASSSYRGLNTEAFF. In nucleotides, the CDR3 is TGTGCCAGCAGTTCCTACAGGGGACTGAACACTGAAGCTTTCTTT.

The V gene is TRBV27, the J gene TRBJ2-1; the match to TRBD1 covers 7 bases. This CDR3 is built from 16 residues. The trim removed 5 bases at V and 4 bases at J, leaving 11 bases unmatched. Germline V CDR1 and CDR2: MNHEY, SMNVEV (reference sequence). CDR3 residues: CASSKSGTAYYNEQFF. The CDR3 DNA reads as TGTGCCAGCAGTAAGTCCGGGACAGCATATTACAATGAGCAGTTCTTC.

This chain links TRBV27 with TRBJ1-1; TRBD1 might be the D (6 bases). V was cut by 3 bases and J by 1 base, with 12 bases left in between. From germline, CDR1 is MNHEY and CDR2 SMNVEV (reference sequence). The CDR3 totals 15 residues. The CDR3 loop is CASSFLDRQNTEAFF. For the CDR3, the DNA is TGTGCCAGCAGTTTTCTGGACAGACAGAACACTGAAGCTTTCTTT.

The J gene is TRBJ2-3, the V gene TRBV27, with 8 bases identical to TRBD2. Trimming took 2 bases from V and 4 from J; bases not matched to a gene: 5. This CDR3 has 15 residues. The germline CDR1 and CDR2 sequences are MNHEY and SMNVEV (reference sequence). The CDR3 DNA is TGTGCCAGCAGTTTACTTGGCGGGGGGTCAGATACGCAGTATTTT. Translating it yields CASSLLGGGSDTQYF.

V is TRBV5-4 and J is TRBJ2-3; 13 bases are a match to TRBD2. Trimming took 4 bases from V and 5 from J; bases not matched to a gene: 10. CDR3 length: 17 amino acids. Germline CDR1 SGHNT, CDR2 YYREEE (reference sequence). The CDR3 region has the DNA TGTGCCAGCAGCCCGCCGGGACTAGCGGGGTTGGTAGATACGCAGTATTTT. Its translation is CASSPPGLAGLVDTQYF.

The gene calls are TRBV4-2 and TRBJ1-6; possible D gene TRBD1, 5 bases. Germline assignment: CDR1 LGHNA and CDR2 YNFKEQ. CDR3 length: 19 amino acids. V was trimmed by 2 bases and J by 7 bases, leaving 24 bases between them. The CDR3 DNA sequence: TGTGCCAGCAGCCAATTGTGGGGGAGGAGTAGAGTAAGAAATTCACCCCTCCACTTT. Its protein is CASSQLWGRSRVRNSPLHF.

The V gene is TRBV6-6, the J gene TRBJ1-2; 8 bases fit TRBD1. V lost 6 bases and J lost 8; bases outside the gene matches: 11. Germline V gene lookup returns CDR1 MNHNY and CDR2 SVGAGI (reference sequence). The CDR3 has 14 residues. CDR3 protein: CASSIRQGYGGYTF. In DNA form, the CDR3 reads TGTGCCAGCAGCATCCGACAGGGGTACGGCGGCTACACCTTC.

V is TRBV9 and J is TRBJ2-2; 7 bases map to TRBD2. Looked up from germline, CDR1 is SGDLS and CDR2 is YYNGEE. V shed 1 base, J shed 2 bases, and the junction held 5 bases outside the gene matches. The CDR3 is made up of 16 amino acids. The DNA of the CDR3 is TGTGCCAGCAGCGTAACTGCGGGGGTTAACACCGGGGAGCTGTTTTTT. Residues: CASSVTAGVNTGELFF. The complete variable domain, with remaining parts taken from reference TRBV9 and TRBJ2-2, reads DSGVTQTPKHLITATGQRVTLRCSPRSGDLSVYWYQQSLDQGLQFLIQYYNGEERAKGNILERFSAQQFPDLHSELNLSSLELGDSALYFCASSVTAGVNTGELFFGEGSRLTVL.

There are a few counts of this clone. The chain couples TRBV28 to TRBJ2-1, with no clear D. This CDR3 spans 12 amino acids. Trimming stripped 3 bases from V and 7 bases from J, with 7 bases between. CDR1 MDHEN and CDR2 SYDVKM come from the germline V gene. Written as DNA, the CDR3 is TGTGCCAGCAGTTTGTCAGTGAATGAGCAGTTCTTC. Translating it yields CASSLSVNEQFF.

This chain links TRBV15 with TRBJ2-3; possibly TRBD2 for D (6 bases). Germline loops: CDR1 LNHNV, CDR2 YYDKDF (reference sequence). Trimming left V 2 bases short and J 0 bases short, with 15 bases between. This CDR3 has 17 residues. This CDR3 is CATSRPTGTESTDTQYF. CDR3 DNA: TGTGCCACCAGCAGACCAACCGGGACTGAGAGCACAGATACGCAGTATTTT.